The T cell receptor beta chain described here comes from a study of blood T cell repertoires in COVID-19. About the study: Both acute and convalescent COVID-19 samples were obtained from the United States, Italy and Spain. T cells, B-cell-depleted T cells, or PBMCs provided the cDNA or gDNA that served as material.

The ends lost 4 bases at V and 6 bases at J; junction bases unmatched: 8. Germline V gene sequence: CDR1 LNHDA, CDR2 SQIVND (reference sequence). The CDR3 contains 14 residues. Per the original data handling: Counts of nucleated cells, estimated from reference gene primer amplification, were obtained. Profiled with immunoSEQ multiplex PCR; TCRdb holds only in-frame clones, not every one. The V and J calls and the clone size are those of that table, but D and trimming were determined from the DNA. The sample has tens of thousands of clones; roughly nine tenths are singletons. Sample: peripheral blood. The sequence derives from a middle-aged man with active COVID-19. The chain recombines TRBV19 with TRBJ1-2, with 7 bases identical to TRBD1. CDR3 in amino acids: CASSTTGARNGYTF. CDR3 nucleotides: TGTGCCAGTAGTACAACAGGGGCCCGCAATGGCTACACCTTC.